A selection of T cell receptor beta chains follows, all from one sample in a study of blood T cell repertoires in COVID-19. The method was immunoSEQ multiplex PCR; TCRdb's version includes in-frame clones alone and lacks a portion of them. The profile shows 150,000 to 200,000 clones, 70% to 85% of them singletons. Sequencing used peripheral blood. These receptors came from a human donor in a cohort sampled during active COVID-19. The CDR3 runs from the conserved cysteine through the conserved F or W. D genes are given only for firm matches. For some rows the clone size is stated as once, few or many, or as a class when expanded; others skip it.

CDR3nt	CDR3aa	abundance	v_gene	d_gene	j_gene
TGCGCCAGCAGCTTCTCCAGGGAAATCGACGAGCAGTACTTC	CASSFSREIDEQYF	NA	TRBV5-1	NA	TRBJ2-7
TGTGCCAGCAGCCAGCGGGGGGCTCTGAGAAACACCATATATTTT	CASSQRGALRNTIYF	NA	TRBV3-1/TRBV3-2	NA	TRBJ1-3
TGTGCCAGTAGTTTACGGGGTGAGGAACCCTCTGGGGCCAACGTCCTGACTTTC	CASSLRGEEPSGANVLTF	NA	TRBV19	NA	TRBJ2-6
TGTGCCAGCAGCTTTATGCGGGGACCAAGCTCCTACAATGAGCAGTTCTTC	CASSFMRGPSSYNEQFF	NA	TRBV7-6	NA	TRBJ2-1
TGCGCCAGTTCGACAGAGCTGGCGTCCGGAAACACTGAAGCTTTCTTT	CASSTELASGNTEAFF	NA	TRBV5-1	NA	TRBJ1-1
TGTGCCAGCAGCTTAGACAGGCAAGAGACCCAGTACTTC	CASSLDRQETQYF	NA	TRBV5-6	NA	TRBJ2-5
TGTGCTAGTGGGTCCGGGACAGGGGATTCACCCCTCCACTTT	CASGSGTGDSPLHF	NA	TRBV12-5	TRBD1	TRBJ1-6
TGTGCCAGCAGCTTAGTGCGTGACAGGAGGAATGGCTACACCTTC	CASSLVRDRRNGYTF	NA	TRBV11-2	NA	TRBJ1-2
TGTGCCAGCAGCGAAGGGACAGGGGGTATCGAGCAGTACTTC	CASSEGTGGIEQYF	NA	TRBV9	TRBD1	TRBJ2-7
TGCGCCAGCAGCTTGGAGGACATAGGAAACACCATATATTTT	CASSLEDIGNTIYF	NA	TRBV5-1	NA	TRBJ1-3
TGTGCCAGCAGTCCGCTAGGCGGGCCCCAGCATTTT	CASSPLGGPQHF	NA	TRBV12-3/TRBV12-4	NA	TRBJ1-5
TGTGCCAGCAGCTTTCAGGGGATTGTCACTGAAGCTTTCTTT	CASSFQGIVTEAFF	NA	TRBV7-2	NA	TRBJ1-1
TGTGCCAGCAGCTTGGGCGGGGGCAACACCGGGGAGCTGTTTTTT	CASSLGGGNTGELFF	NA	TRBV7-6	NA	TRBJ2-2
TGTGCCAGCAGTTACCGGACAGGGTGGGACACTGAAGCTTTCTTT	CASSYRTGWDTEAFF	NA	TRBV6-6	TRBD1	TRBJ1-1
TGTGCCAGCAGCAATAACAGGGGGAACACTGAAGCTTTCTTT	CASSNNRGNTEAFF	NA	TRBV2	TRBD1	TRBJ1-1
TGCGCCAGCAGCTTTGGACAGGGTAACGATGAGCAGTTCTTC	CASSFGQGNDEQFF	NA	TRBV5-1	TRBD1	TRBJ2-1
TGTGCCAGTAGTAGACTACAGGGGGGCTACCAGGGGGAGCTGTTTTTT	CASSRLQGGYQGELFF	NA	TRBV19	TRBD1	TRBJ2-2
TGTGCCAGCTCACCCGGACAGGGCCGAGAGCAGTACTTC	CASSPGQGREQYF	NA	TRBV18	TRBD1	TRBJ2-7
TGTGCCAGCAGTTATAGGGGGGGCACTGAAGCTTTCTTT	CASSYRGGTEAFF	NA	TRBV6-6	NA	TRBJ1-1
TGCGCCAGCAGCCAAGACGCCAGCGCCTACGAGCAGTACTTC	CASSQDASAYEQYF	NA	TRBV4-1	NA	TRBJ2-7
TGCACCAGCAGCCAAGATCGAGGGTATGGCTACACCTTC	CTSSQDRGYGYTF	few	TRBV1	NA	TRBJ1-2
TGTGCCAGTAGTCCAGGAGGATCCTCCTACGAGCAGTACTTC	CASSPGGSSYEQYF	once	TRBV19	NA	TRBJ2-7
TGTGCCAGCAGCTTAGGAACGGGTGAAAAACTGTTTTTT	CASSLGTGEKLFF	NA	TRBV5-5	NA	TRBJ1-4
TGCGCCAGCAGCCCCGGACAGTCCTACGAGCAGTACTTC	CASSPGQSYEQYF	NA	TRBV4-1	NA	TRBJ2-7